These 16 T cell receptor beta chains share one sample of origin, sequenced in a study of CXCR3-negative and CXCR3-positive naive CD8 T cells. Antigens for these TCRs are unknown. Overall study results and limits: Comparison of naive cells showed more hydrophobic TRB CDR3s in CXCR3-positive than in CXCR3-negative naive cells.

UMI-labeled TRB cDNA libraries were prepared by 5' RACE. From the 5' RACE reads, TCRdb lists one entry per CDR3 protein and no DNA. Its clone listing holds approximately 140,000 distinct CDR3 sequences. The sequenced material came from naive CXCR3+ CD8+ T cells from blood. As for subset: CD45RO-CCR7+CD27+CD95- naive CD8+ T cells expressing CXCR3 (TNR3+). These receptors were obtained from a human donor in good health. Some clones in this sample may be carry-over from other donors' samples.

This chain joins TRBV12-3 or TRBV12-4 and TRBJ1-2. The CDR3 covers 13 residues. The CDR3 is CASSLILNYGYTF.

V usage is TRBV12-3 or TRBV12-4 and J usage is TRBJ2-2. CDR3 length: 14 residues. CDR3 region: CARSLPANTGELFF.

The CDR3 protein is CASSYMGNTGELFF. V usage is TRBV28 and J usage is TRBJ2-2. The V gene's germline CDR1 is MDHEN and CDR2 SYDVKM. The CDR3 loop spans 14 amino acids.

This chain links TRBV3-1 with TRBJ2-3. CDR3 length: 18 amino acids. The germline V gene has CDR1 LGHDT and CDR2 YNNKEL (reference sequence). CDR3 amino acids: CASSQDRSAGKPTDTQYF.

The chain combines TRBV13 with TRBJ2-7; absent DNA, TCRdb's TRBD1 call cannot be checked. This CDR3 contains 14 residues. Germline CDR1 is PRHDT and CDR2 is FYEKMQ (reference sequence). The CDR3 here is CASSLGQGGSEQYF.

The chain links TRBV12-3 or TRBV12-4 to TRBJ1-1; TCRdb's assignment of TRBD1 cannot be checked, as there is no DNA. This CDR3 spans 12 amino acids. CDR3: CASSPGQAEAFF.

This chain connects TRBV7-2 to TRBJ1-1. Germline V gene lookup returns CDR1 SGHTA and CDR2 FQGNSA. The CDR3 consists of 14 residues. The CDR3 loop reads CASSLVYGDTEAFF.

The V and J genes are TRBV29-1 and TRBJ2-7; TCRdb proposes TRBD2, but this gene call is untestable without DNA. The CDR3 covers 13 residues. From germline, CDR1 is SQVTM and CDR2 ANQGSEA. The CDR3 sequence: CSVDRGEGHEQYF.

This chain links TRBV7-9 with TRBJ1-1; absent DNA, TCRdb's TRBD1 call cannot be checked. Germline assignment: CDR1 SEHNR and CDR2 FQNEAQ (reference sequence). The CDR3 is 13 residues long. This CDR3 reads CASSAPGATEAFF. Full variable domain (missing parts from reference TRBV7-9 and TRBJ1-1): DTGVSQNPRHKITKRGQNVTFRCDPISEHNRLYWYRQTLGQGPEFLTYFQNEAQLEKSRLLSDRFSAERPKGSFSTLEIQRTEQGDSAMYLCASSAPGATEAFFGQGTRLTVV.

This chain connects TRBV6-4 to TRBJ2-2; TCRdb calls TRBD1, which cannot be checked without DNA. Per the germline V gene, CDR1 is MRHNA and CDR2 is SNTAGT. This CDR3 is 14 amino acids long. CDR3 in amino acids: CASSDRGQSGELFF.

This chain uses TRBV11-2 with TRBJ2-2; TCRdb selects TRBD1, and the lack of DNA leaves this call unchecked. The V gene's germline CDR1 is SGHAT and CDR2 FQNNGV. The CDR3 has 14 residues. CDR3 loop: CASSLEYRPGELFF. The whole variable domain, filled in from reference TRBV11-2 and TRBJ2-2, reads EAGVAQSPRYKIIEKRQSVAFWCNPISGHATLYWYQQILGQGPKLLIQFQNNGVVDDSQLPKDRFSAERLKGVDSTLKIQPAKLEDSAVYLCASSLEYRPGELFFGEGSRLTVL.

This chain uses TRBV29-1 with TRBJ2-7. Germline V gene lookup returns CDR1 SQVTM and CDR2 ANQGSEA. The CDR3 covers 12 residues. The CDR3 spells CSVVLQNYEQYF.

The chain joins TRBV7-3 to TRBJ1-1; TCRdb returns TRBD1, unconfirmable since there is no DNA. CDR1 SGHTA and CDR2 FQGTGA come from the germline V gene. This CDR3 contains 13 residues. CDR3 loop: CASSLLTGTEAFF.

The J gene is TRBJ1-1, the V gene TRBV7-9; as DNA is missing, the TRBD1 call by TCRdb cannot be tested. CDR3 size: 16 residues. CDR1 is SEHNR, CDR2 FQNEAQ, per germline (reference sequence). CDR3 residues: CASSVAQGAANTEAFF.

The V call is TRBV7-9, the J call TRBJ2-1; the TCRdb D gene call, TRBD1, has no DNA to confirm it. This CDR3 has 18 residues. CDR1 is SEHNR, CDR2 FQNEAQ, per germline (reference sequence). The CDR3 sequence is CASSFPAKTGAAVDEQFF.

The rearrangement uses TRBV7-9 and TRBJ2-1; lacking DNA, the TRBD2 call made by TCRdb goes unchecked. Germline CDR1 reads SEHNR; CDR2 reads FQNEAQ (reference sequence). There are 15 residues in the CDR3. CDR3: CASSSTSGGLLPQFF.